The next 13 T cell receptor beta chains were all read from a single sample in a study of shared clonotypes between healthy human individuals. The table came from immunoSEQ multiplex PCR; TCRdb's copy has only in-frame clones and leaves some out. The repertoire holds about 79,000 clones, with about 63% as singletons. Sequences were obtained from memory CD8+ T cells sorted from blood. Subset specified: CD45RO+ cells pooled with CCR7-negative TemRA cells. Every receptor here comes from a man aged 25-45 years in good health.

A few counts support this clone. This chain joins TRBV7-3 and TRBJ2-3, with D unresolved. This CDR3 region has 13 residues. V was cut by 2 bases and J by 4 bases, with 7 bases left in between. The germline gives CDR1 SGHTA, CDR2 FQGTGA. CDR3 nucleotide sequence: TGTGCCAGCAGCTTAGATCATGCAGATACGCAGTATTTT. The encoded protein is CASSLDHADTQYF. Supplemented by reference TRBV7-3 and TRBJ2-3, the full variable domain reads GAGVSQTPSNKVTEKGKYVELRCDPISGHTALYWYRQSLGQGPEFLIYFQGTGAADDSGLPNDRFFAVRPEGSVSTLKIQRTERGDSAVYLCASSLDHADTQYFGPGTRLTVL.

V usage is TRBV21-1 and J usage is TRBJ1-1; the DNA was not compared with TRBD1, the D call given in the table. TRBV21-1 corresponds to a pseudogene. This CDR3 has 13 residues. The CDR3 region is CASSVIQGLGAFF. For the CDR3, the DNA is TGTGCCAGCAGTGTTATACAGGGGTTAGGGGCTTTCTTT.

The gene calls are TRBV21-1 and TRBJ1-5; TRBD1 is taken as the D call from the table, unchecked against the DNA. TRBV21-1 is shown as a pseudogene. The CDR3 sequence is 17 residues long. The CDR3 reads CASSKWKGANFNQPQHF. The CDR3 DNA follows: TGTGCCAGCAGCAAATGGAAGGGGGCTAACTTCAATCAGCCCCAGCATTTT.

V usage is TRBV5-1 and J usage is TRBJ1-5; weak D call: TRBD1 (5 bases). The ends were cut back, 4 bases at V and 2 bases at J, with 13 bases in the middle. CDR1 is SGHRS, CDR2 YFSETQ, per germline. CDR3 length equals 15 residues. The CDR3 nucleotides read TGCGCCAGCAGCCGCTCGGGGGTGGGCAATCAGCCCCAGCATTTT. This codes for CASSRSGVGNQPQHF. Filled out from reference TRBV5-1 and TRBJ1-5, the complete variable domain reads KAGVTQTPRYLIKTRGQQVTLSCSPISGHRSVSWYQQTPGQGLQFLFEYFSETQRNKGNFPGRFSGRQFSNSRSEMNVSTLELGDSALYLCASSRSGVGNQPQHFGDGTRLSIL.

The V and J genes are TRBV6-6 and TRBJ2-7; 8 bases are a match to TRBD2. V lost 4 bases and J lost 5; bases outside the gene matches: 4. The CDR3 totals 13 residues. Germline loops: CDR1 MNHNY, CDR2 SVGAGI (reference sequence). The chain's CDR3 is CASSLTSVHEQYF. The CDR3 nucleotides read TGTGCCAGCAGTTTGACTAGCGTCCACGAGCAGTACTTC.

The rearrangement links TRBV25-1 to TRBJ2-1; TRBD2 agrees at 7 bases. After removal of 3 bases from V and 6 bases from J, the junction contained 8 bases not matched to a gene. Germline CDR1 and CDR2: MGHDK and SYGVNS. The CDR3 length is 15 residues. CDR3: CASSDKTSTANEQFF. The CDR3 nucleotides read TGTGCCAGCAGTGATAAGACTAGCACGGCCAATGAGCAGTTCTTC.

This rearrangement joins TRBV18 to TRBJ2-1; D unresolved. Germline CDR1 reads KGHSH; CDR2 reads LQKENI. Trimming took off 0 bases at V and 8 bases at J, with 11 bases between the two ends. The CDR3 is 14 residues long. In DNA, the CDR3 is TGTGCCAGCTCACCACCGGCTGGGGAATATGAGCAGTTCTTC. Protein product: CASSPPAGEYEQFF.

The rearrangement links TRBV7-8 to TRBJ2-7, with 11 nucleotides matching TRBD2. The J segment lost 4 bases and the V segment lost 5 bases, leaving 10 bases of the junction unmatched. CDR1 and CDR2 (germline): SGHVS, FQNEAQ. The length of the CDR3 is 16 residues. The CDR3: CASSTPSGLADYEQYF. The CDR3 DNA reads TGTGCCAGCAGCACACCATCGGGACTAGCGGATTACGAGCAGTACTTC.

J is TRBJ2-1 and V is TRBV6-6; D is uncertain. Trimming cost V 6 bases and J 9 bases, with 12 bases left between them. The CDR3 has 12 amino acids. Germline assignment: CDR1 MNHNY and CDR2 SVGAGI (reference sequence). CDR3 sequence (DNA): TGTGCCAGCAGCCCCCACAGAAGTGAGCAGTTCTTC. Translated: CASSPHRSEQFF.

This clone was detected many times. The V and J genes are TRBV4-3 and TRBJ1-4, with D perhaps matching TRBD1 (5 bases). The CDR3 loop spans 15 amino acids. Germline loops: CDR1 LGHNA, CDR2 YSLEER. The ends were cut back, 3 bases at V and 7 bases at J, with 15 bases in the middle. CDR3 in amino acids: CASSQGSGLSEKLFF. The CDR3 DNA is TGCGCCAGCAGCCAGGGATCGGGACTGAGTGAAAAACTGTTTTTT.

The genes are TRBV7-8 and TRBJ2-3; 9 bases are shared with TRBD1. The germline gives CDR1 SGHVS, CDR2 FQNEAQ. V lost 5 bases to trimming and J lost 4 bases; unmatched junction nucleotides: 7. The CDR3 sequence is 15 residues long. The CDR3 DNA reads as TGTGCCAGCAGCAGTCCGGGACAGGGCGCAGATACGCAGTATTTT. It is translated as CASSSPGQGADTQYF.

This clone was seen a handful of times. V gene TRBV27 combines with J gene TRBJ2-1; TRBD1 is a possible D gene (5 bases). Germline CDR1 and CDR2: MNHEY and SMNVEV (reference sequence). V dropped 5 bases and J dropped 5 bases, with 16 bases sitting between them. The CDR3 sequence is 15 residues long. The CDR3 DNA reads as TGTGCCAGCAGTCCGTTAGCAGTAGGGGACAATGAGCAGTTCTTC. Translated: CASSPLAVGDNEQFF.

This clone was recorded once. This chain joins TRBV21-1 and TRBJ2-5; the D call of TRBD2 is as the table states it, not checked on the DNA. TRBV21-1 is annotated as a pseudogene. CDR3 length equals 14 residues. The CDR3 region has the DNA TGTGCCAGCAGCTGTACGAGGCGCCAAGAGACCCAGTACTTC. Translating it yields CASSCTRRQETQYF.